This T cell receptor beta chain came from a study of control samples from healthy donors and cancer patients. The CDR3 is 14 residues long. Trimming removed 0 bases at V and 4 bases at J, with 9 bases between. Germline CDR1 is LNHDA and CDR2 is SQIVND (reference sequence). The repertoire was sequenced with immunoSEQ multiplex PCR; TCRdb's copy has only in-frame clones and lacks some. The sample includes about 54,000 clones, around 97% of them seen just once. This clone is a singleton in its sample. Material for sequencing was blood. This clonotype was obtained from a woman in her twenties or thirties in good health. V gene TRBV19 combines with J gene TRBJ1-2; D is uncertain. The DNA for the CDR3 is TGTGCCAGTAGTATAGAGGGCCGCTCCTATGGCTACACCTTC. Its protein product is CASSIEGRSYGYTF. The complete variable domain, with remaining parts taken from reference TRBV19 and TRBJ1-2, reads DGGITQSPKYLFRKEGQNVTLSCEQNLNHDAMYWYRQDPGQGLRLIYYSQIVNDFQKGDIAEGYSVSREKKESFPLTVTSAQKNPTAFYLCASSIEGRSYGYTFGSGTRLTVV.